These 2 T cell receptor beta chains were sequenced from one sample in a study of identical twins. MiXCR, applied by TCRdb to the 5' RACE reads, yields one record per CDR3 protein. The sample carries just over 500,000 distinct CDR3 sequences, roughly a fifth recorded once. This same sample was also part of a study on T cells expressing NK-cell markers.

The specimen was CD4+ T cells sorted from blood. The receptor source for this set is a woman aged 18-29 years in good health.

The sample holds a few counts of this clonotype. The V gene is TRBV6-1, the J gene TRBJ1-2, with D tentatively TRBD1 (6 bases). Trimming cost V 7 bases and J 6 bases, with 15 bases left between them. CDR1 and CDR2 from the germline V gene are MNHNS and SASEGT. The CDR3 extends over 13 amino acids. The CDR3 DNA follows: TGTGCCAGCAAGGCTCTACAGGGACATGGCTACACCTTC. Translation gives CASKALQGHGYTF.

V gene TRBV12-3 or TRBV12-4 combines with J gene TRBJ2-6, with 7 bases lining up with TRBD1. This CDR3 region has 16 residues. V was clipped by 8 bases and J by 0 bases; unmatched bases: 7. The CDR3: CASRRTGGSGANVLTF. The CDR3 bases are TGTGCCAGCCGGAGGACAGGTGGCTCTGGGGCCAACGTCCTGACTTTC.